The TCR beta chain under discussion was sequenced for a study of graft-versus-host responses after intestinal transplantation. Comments on this clone: Antigen unknown.

Clones were read by immunoSEQ multiplex PCR, and TCRdb kept only the in-frame ones, dropping some. The repertoire holds tens of thousands of clones, approximately 88% seen once, with around 0.6% in the top ten. The length of the CDR3 is 13 residues. Germline V lookup: CDR1 MNHNY, CDR2 SVGAGI (reference sequence). The ends were cut back, 9 bases at V and 7 bases at J, with 16 bases in the middle. The material sequenced was unstimulated CD4+ T cells sorted from spleen or lymph node cells, taken before transplant. This TCR came from a human donor who was the organ donor for an intestinal transplant. The chain combines TRBV6-6 with TRBJ1-5, with D perhaps matching TRBD1 (6 bases). CDR3 DNA sequence: TGTGCCAGTAAGGAGAGGGGGAACCAGCCCCAGCATTTT. It specifies CASKERGNQPQHF.